The rows below give T cell receptor beta chains drawn from one sample of a study of human T cells and chemical hapten exposure. TCRdb fed the RACE reads into MiXCR, producing one record per CDR3 protein. The table has 95,000 to 150,000 distinct CDR3 sequences, roughly 10% seen once. The sequencing here drew on whole blood, taken in connection with sensitization to the hapten diphenylcyclopropenone (DPC). The origin of the receptors is a woman aged 45-65 years with alopecia areata. Some clones in this sample may be carry-over from other donors' samples. Both conserved end residues are part of each CDR3. Fields, in order: clone size, V gene, J gene, D gene, CDR3 protein, CDR3 DNA. A D gene is named only where the DNA matches it firmly. Expanded clones get a size class; other rows say once, few or many, or leave the size out.

.	TRBV7-9	TRBJ2-4	TRBD1	CASSPPGQGIQYF	TGTGCCAGCAGCCCCCCGGGACAGGGCATTCAGTACTTC
few	TRBV4-3	TRBJ2-3	TRBD2	CASSHLASGGTDTQYF	TGCGCCAGCAGCCACCTTGCTAGCGGGGGCACAGATACGCAGTATTTT
few	TRBV7-9	TRBJ1-1	TRBD1	CASSPRITGGGTEAFF	TGTGCCAGCAGCCCGCGGATCACAGGGGGGGGCACTGAAGCTTTCTTT
.	TRBV5-5	TRBJ1-3	.	CASSLRGAAGNTIYF	TGTGCCAGCAGCTTGCGGGGGGCAGCTGGAAACACCATATATTTT
few	TRBV28	TRBJ1-2	TRBD1	CASSLPGTGVYYGYTF	TGTGCCAGCAGTTTACCGGGGACAGGGGTATATTATGGCTACACCTTC
few	TRBV28	TRBJ1-2	TRBD1	CASSLDGQGPNYGYTF	TGTGCCAGCAGTCTCGACGGACAGGGCCCGAACTATGGCTACACCTTC
few	TRBV7-6	TRBJ1-5	.	CASSLAGFNQPQHF	TGTGCCAGCAGCTTAGCAGGGTTCAATCAGCCCCAGCATTTT
many	TRBV28	TRBJ2-1	.	CASSQGGISYNEQFF	TGTGCCAGCAGCCAGGGGGGGATCTCCTACAATGAGCAGTTCTTC
few	TRBV9	TRBJ2-3	.	CASSVAPFTDTQYF	TGTGCCAGCAGCGTAGCCCCGTTCACAGATACGCAGTATTTT
few	TRBV6-1	TRBJ2-3	TRBD2	CASSEAAGSGGLSTDTQYF	TGTGCCAGCAGTGAAGCGGCGGGTAGCGGGGGGCTAAGCACAGATACGCAGTATTTT
many	TRBV12-3/TRBV12-4	TRBJ2-3	TRBD2	CASSLAGVIADTQYF	TGTGCCAGCAGCCTAGCGGGAGTGATCGCAGATACGCAGTATTTT
.	TRBV5-1	TRBJ2-5	TRBD1	CASSPLQGRETQYF	TGCGCCAGCAGCCCTTTACAGGGGCGAGAGACCCAGTACTTC
.	TRBV20-1	TRBJ1-5	.	CSASDGSNQPQHF	TGCAGTGCTAGCGACGGTTCCAATCAGCCCCAGCATTTT
few	TRBV7-9	TRBJ1-2	TRBD1	CASTGQGNGGYTF	TGTGCCAGCACCGGACAGGGTAACGGGGGCTACACCTTC
.	TRBV5-1	TRBJ2-5	TRBD1	CASSLAPTGGGQETQYF	TGCGCCAGCAGCTTGGCCCCCACAGGGGGCGGGCAAGAGACCCAGTACTTC
.	TRBV12-3/TRBV12-4	TRBJ2-7	TRBD1	CASSLGTGAGYEQYF	TGTGCCAGCAGTTTAGGGACAGGGGCGGGTTACGAGCAGTACTTC